The sequence of this T cell receptor (beta chain) was determined in a study of PD-1 blockade in classical Hodgkin lymphoma. Sample time point: newly diagnosed, previously untreated cHL patient sample. Comparator PBMCs were from newly diagnosed, untreated classical Hodgkin lymphoma. Clones were read by immunoSEQ multiplex PCR, and TCRdb kept only the in-frame ones, dropping some. Found here are tens of thousands of clones, 85% to 95% of them singletons; the top ten hold about 2.5%. Worth noting for this clone: The antigen is not known.

Trimming removed 2 bases from V and 7 bases from J; junction bases left unmatched: 9. Per the germline V gene, CDR1 is KGHSH and CDR2 is LQKENI. The CDR3 is 15 amino acids. Regarding the study as a whole: Relapsed/refractory patients reportedly had lower baseline diversity than newly diagnosed patients. Why repertoires differed is undefined; disease activity or prior therapy possibly contributed.

The sequenced sample consisted of peripheral blood mononuclear cells (PBMCs). This chain connects TRBV18 to TRBJ1-1; 8 bases match TRBD1. The TCR sequence derives from a human donor with classical Hodgkin lymphoma. In nucleotides, the CDR3 is TGTGCCAGCTCACCAAGGACAGGGTTATCAAGTGAAGCTTTCTTT. Protein product: CASSPRTGLSSEAFF.